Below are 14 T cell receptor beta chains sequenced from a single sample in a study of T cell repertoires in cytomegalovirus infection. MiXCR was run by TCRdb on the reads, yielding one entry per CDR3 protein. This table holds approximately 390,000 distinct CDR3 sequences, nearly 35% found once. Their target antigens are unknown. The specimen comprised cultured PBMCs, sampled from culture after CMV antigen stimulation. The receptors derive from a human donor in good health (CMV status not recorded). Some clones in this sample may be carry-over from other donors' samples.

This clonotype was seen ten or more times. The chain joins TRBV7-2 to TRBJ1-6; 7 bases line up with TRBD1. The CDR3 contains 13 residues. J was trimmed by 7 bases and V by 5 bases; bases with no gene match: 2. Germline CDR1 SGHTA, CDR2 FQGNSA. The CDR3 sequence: CASSGTVNSPLHF. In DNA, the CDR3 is TGTGCCAGCAGCGGGACAGTAAATTCACCCCTCCACTTT.

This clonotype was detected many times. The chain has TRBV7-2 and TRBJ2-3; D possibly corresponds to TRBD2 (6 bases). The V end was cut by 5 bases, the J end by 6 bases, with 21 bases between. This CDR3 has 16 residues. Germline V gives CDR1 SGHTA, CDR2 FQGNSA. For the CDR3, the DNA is TGTGCCAGCAGCCCCCGCCCTGACGGGAGAGCCGATACGCAGTATTTT. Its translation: CASSPRPDGRADTQYF.

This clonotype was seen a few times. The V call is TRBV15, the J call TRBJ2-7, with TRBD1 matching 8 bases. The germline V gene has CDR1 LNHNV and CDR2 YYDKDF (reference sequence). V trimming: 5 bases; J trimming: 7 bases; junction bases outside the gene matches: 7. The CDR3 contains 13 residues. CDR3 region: CATSEGTGMEQYF. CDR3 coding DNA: TGTGCCACCAGCGAGGGGACAGGCATGGAGCAGTACTTC.

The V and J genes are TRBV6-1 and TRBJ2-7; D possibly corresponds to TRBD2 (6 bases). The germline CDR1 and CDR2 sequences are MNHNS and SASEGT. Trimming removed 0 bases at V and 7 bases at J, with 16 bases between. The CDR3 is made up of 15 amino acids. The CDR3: CASSEALGLPSEQYV. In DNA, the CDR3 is TGTGCCAGCAGTGAAGCACTCGGACTACCTTCGGAGCAGTACGTC.

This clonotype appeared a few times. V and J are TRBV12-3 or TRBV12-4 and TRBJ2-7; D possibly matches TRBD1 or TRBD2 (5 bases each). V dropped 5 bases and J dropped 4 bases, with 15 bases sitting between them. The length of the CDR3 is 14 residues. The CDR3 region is CASSSWGSGYEQYF. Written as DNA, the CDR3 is TGTGCCAGCAGTAGTTGGGGGAGTGGGTACGAGCAGTACTTC.

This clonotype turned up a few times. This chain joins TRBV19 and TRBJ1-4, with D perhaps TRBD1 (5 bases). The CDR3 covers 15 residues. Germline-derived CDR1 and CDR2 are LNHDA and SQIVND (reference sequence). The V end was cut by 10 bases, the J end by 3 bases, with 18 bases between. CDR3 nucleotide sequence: TGTGCCACCAAGGAGGGACCCGCAGCTAATGAAAAACTGTTTTTT. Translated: CATKEGPAANEKLFF.

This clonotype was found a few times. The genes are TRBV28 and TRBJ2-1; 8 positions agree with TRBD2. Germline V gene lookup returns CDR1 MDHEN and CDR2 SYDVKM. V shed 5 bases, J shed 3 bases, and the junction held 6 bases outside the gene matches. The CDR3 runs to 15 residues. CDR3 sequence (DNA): TGTGCCAGCAGTACAGCGGGAGTATACTACAATGAGCAGTTCTTC. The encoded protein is CASSTAGVYYNEQFF. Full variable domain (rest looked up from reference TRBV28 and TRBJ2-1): DVKVTQSSRYLVKRTGEKVFLECVQDMDHENMFWYRQDPGLGLRLIYFSYDVKMKEKGDIPEGYSVSREKKERFSLILESASTNQTSMYLCASSTAGVYYNEQFFGPGTRLTVL.

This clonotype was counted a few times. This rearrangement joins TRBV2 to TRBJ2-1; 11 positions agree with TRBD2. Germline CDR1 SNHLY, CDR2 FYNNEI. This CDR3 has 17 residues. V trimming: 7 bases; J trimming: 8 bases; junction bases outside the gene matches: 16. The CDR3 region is CASTIPTSGRVLDEQFF. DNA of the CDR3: TGTGCCAGCACCATCCCCACTAGCGGGAGAGTATTGGATGAGCAGTTCTTC.

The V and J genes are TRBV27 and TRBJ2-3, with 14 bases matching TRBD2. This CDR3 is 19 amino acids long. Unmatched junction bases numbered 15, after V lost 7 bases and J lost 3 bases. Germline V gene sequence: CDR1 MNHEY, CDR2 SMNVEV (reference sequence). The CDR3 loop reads CASTLLGGLAGVGTDTQYF. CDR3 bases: TGTGCCAGCACCCTATTAGGGGGACTAGCGGGAGTGGGGACAGATACGCAGTATTTT.

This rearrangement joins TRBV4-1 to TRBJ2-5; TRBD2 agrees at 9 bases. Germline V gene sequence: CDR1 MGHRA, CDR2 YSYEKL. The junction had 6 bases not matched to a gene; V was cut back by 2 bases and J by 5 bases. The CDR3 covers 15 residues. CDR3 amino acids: CASSQFSGRDETQYF. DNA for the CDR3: TGCGCCAGCAGCCAATTTAGCGGGAGAGACGAGACCCAGTACTTC.

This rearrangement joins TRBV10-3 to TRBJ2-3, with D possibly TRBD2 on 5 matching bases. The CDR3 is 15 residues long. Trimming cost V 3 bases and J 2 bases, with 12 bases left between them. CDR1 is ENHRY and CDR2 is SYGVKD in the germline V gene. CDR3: CAISDAGLDTDTQYF. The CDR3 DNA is TGTGCCATCAGTGACGCGGGCCTAGACACAGATACGCAGTATTTT.

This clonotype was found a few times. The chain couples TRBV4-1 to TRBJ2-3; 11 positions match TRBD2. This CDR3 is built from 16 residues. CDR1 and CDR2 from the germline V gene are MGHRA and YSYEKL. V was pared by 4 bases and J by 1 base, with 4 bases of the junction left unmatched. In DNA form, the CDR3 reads TGCGCCAGCAGCCGTACTAGCGGGAGTGGCACAGATACGCAGTATTTT. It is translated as CASSRTSGSGTDTQYF.

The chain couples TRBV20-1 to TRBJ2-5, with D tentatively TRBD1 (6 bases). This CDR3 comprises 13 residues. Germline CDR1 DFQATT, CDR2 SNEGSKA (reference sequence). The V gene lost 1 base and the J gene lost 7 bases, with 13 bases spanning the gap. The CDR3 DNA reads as TGCAGTGCTAGAGTATCAGGGGACGGGACCCAGTACTTC. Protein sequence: CSARVSGDGTQYF.

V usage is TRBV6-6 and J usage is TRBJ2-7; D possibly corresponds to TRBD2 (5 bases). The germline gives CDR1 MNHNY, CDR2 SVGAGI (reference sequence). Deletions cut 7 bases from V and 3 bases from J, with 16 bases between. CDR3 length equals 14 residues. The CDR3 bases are TGTGCCAGCACCGTCCGGACTCAGGACTACGAGCAGTACGTC. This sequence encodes CASTVRTQDYEQYV.